A single sample gave rise to the 25 T cell receptor beta chains below, sequenced in a study of regulatory T cells in long-lasting Graves disease. iRepertoire HTBI primers and Arm-PCR of CDR3 regions built TCR beta libraries. TCRdb re-derived calls from the multiplex PCR reads in MiXCR, one entry per CDR3 protein. The sample includes approximately 230,000 distinct CDR3 sequences, about a sixth of them seen just once. The time point denotes: newly diagnosed GD, antithyroid drugs for less than 3 months. RNA extracted from PBMCs served as the sequencing template. Sequencing was performed on peripheral blood mononuclear cells (PBMCs), taken at new diagnosis, from a patient treated with antithyroid drugs. Receptors originate from a female donor with Graves disease.

V gene TRBV6-5 combines with J gene TRBJ2-5, with 8 bases that match TRBD1. V was pared by 2 bases and J by 5 bases, with 7 bases of the junction left unmatched. The CDR3 has 15 residues. Germline-derived CDR1 and CDR2 are MNHEY and SVGAGI. The CDR3 sequence: CASSYQGALRETQYF. The DNA for the CDR3 is TGTGCCAGCAGTTACCAGGGGGCGCTCAGGGAGACCCAGTACTTC.

This clonotype was recorded at least ten times. This chain connects TRBV2 to TRBJ2-1; D remains ambiguous. The CDR3 has 12 amino acids. V shed 4 bases and J shed 9 bases, with 10 bases lying between them. Germline loops: CDR1 SNHLY, CDR2 FYNNEI. CDR3 nucleotides: TGTGCCAGCAGTGCCAGGCGGAGTGAGCAGTTCTTC. It codes for CASSARRSEQFF.

This clonotype was observed at least ten times. This chain links TRBV2 with TRBJ2-3; tentative D call: TRBD1 (6 bases). Between the trimmed V and J ends, which lost 7 bases and 0 bases, there was a span of 8 bases. CDR1 and CDR2 (germline): SNHLY, FYNNEI. There are 13 residues in the CDR3. This CDR3 reads CASKGVSTDTQYF. The CDR3 DNA follows: TGTGCCAGCAAGGGGGTTAGCACAGATACGCAGTATTTT.

This clonotype was seen many times. V is TRBV2 and J is TRBJ2-7, with 7 bases lining up with TRBD1. The CDR3 spans 14 residues. Trimming took 8 bases from V and 1 from J; bases not matched to a gene: 8. CDR1 is SNHLY and CDR2 is FYNNEI in the germline V gene. Here the CDR3 reads CASHRQGSSYEQYF. The CDR3 nucleotides are TGTGCCAGCCACAGACAGGGAAGTTCCTACGAGCAGTACTTC.

This clonotype was picked up many times. The V call is TRBV19, the J call TRBJ1-1; D is uncertain. The CDR3 is 14 residues long. Germline V CDR1 and CDR2: LNHDA, SQIVND (reference sequence). Trimming removed 3 bases at V and 0 bases at J, with 8 bases between. CDR3 in DNA: TGTGCCAGTAGTATTGTGACTCTGAACACTGAAGCTTTCTTT. It encodes CASSIVTLNTEAFF. Full variable domain (outside the CDR3, taken from reference TRBV19 and TRBJ1-1): DGGITQSPKYLFRKEGQNVTLSCEQNLNHDAMYWYRQDPGQGLRLIYYSQIVNDFQKGDIAEGYSVSREKKESFPLTVTSAQKNPTAFYLCASSIVTLNTEAFFGQGTRLTVV.

This clonotype appeared many times. The chain recombines TRBV7-9 with TRBJ1-4; D is perhaps TRBD1 (6 bases). This CDR3 has 13 amino acids. Germline V lookup: CDR1 SEHNR, CDR2 FQNEAQ (reference sequence). With 5 bases removed from V and 6 bases from J, the gap between germline ends came to 10 bases. The CDR3 here is CASSEGDYEKLFF. The CDR3, as DNA: TGTGCCAGCAGCGAGGGGGATTATGAAAAACTGTTTTTT.

This clonotype was seen repeatedly, ten times or more. The rearrangement links TRBV20-1 to TRBJ1-1; TRBD1 might be the D (5 bases). Looked up from germline, CDR1 is DFQATT and CDR2 is SNEGSKA (reference sequence). The CDR3 totals 15 residues. V lost 2 bases and J 1 base, leaving 14 bases between the germline ends. The CDR3 reads CSARRDYDRNTEAFF. The CDR3 DNA reads TGCAGTGCTAGACGGGACTACGATCGGAACACTGAAGCTTTCTTT.

This clonotype was picked up many times. The rearrangement links TRBV5-1 to TRBJ1-4; D may be TRBD1 (5 bases). CDR3 length: 14 residues. With 4 bases removed from V and 8 bases from J, the gap between germline ends came to 15 bases. Germline V CDR1 and CDR2: SGHRS, YFSETQ. CDR3 protein: CASSGGERGEKLFF. CDR3 sequence (DNA): TGCGCCAGCAGCGGGGGAGAAAGAGGGGAAAAACTGTTTTTT.

This clonotype has just a few counts. This CDR3 fails to terminate in the conserved phenylalanine or tryptophan, so it likely reflects a read error. The limits of the CDR3 on the DNA are not certain, so only TCRdb's listed CDR3 is given. V is TRBV3-1 and J is TRBJ2-1; TRBD2 is the table's D call, not checked against the DNA. CDR1 and CDR2 from the germline V gene are LGHDT and YNNKEL (reference sequence). The CDR3 is 13 residues long, counting both termini. CDR3 amino acids: CASRKRPGLAAEI.

This clonotype was seen repeatedly, ten times or more. V usage is TRBV28 and J usage is TRBJ2-3; a possible D gene is TRBD1 (6 bases). The V end was cut by 4 bases, the J end by 1 base, with 12 bases between. The CDR3 runs to 15 residues. Germline V gene data show CDR1 as MDHEN and CDR2 as SYDVKM. CDR3 DNA: TGTGCCAGCAGTTCAGTAGGGGGACGCACAGATACGCAGTATTTT. Protein product: CASSSVGGRTDTQYF.

This clonotype was seen ten or more times. V and J are TRBV7-9 and TRBJ2-3; no definite D call. Trimming took 7 bases from V and 6 from J, leaving 11 bases between them. Germline V CDR1 and CDR2: SEHNR, FQNEAQ (reference sequence). This CDR3 is built from 12 residues. CDR3: CASTTDTDTQYF. CDR3 nucleotide sequence: TGTGCCAGCACCACGGATACGGATACGCAGTATTTT.

This clonotype was seen ten or more times. The rearrangement uses TRBV5-1 and TRBJ2-2, with a weak D call TRBD2 (6 bases). Trimming removed 5 bases at V and 6 bases at J, with 14 bases between. Germline CDR1 and CDR2: SGHRS and YFSETQ. This CDR3 has 14 residues. The CDR3 DNA reads TGCGCCAGCAGTGTATCTGGGACTCCCGGGGAGCTGTTTTTT. This codes for CASSVSGTPGELFF.

This clonotype was seen many times. The V gene is TRBV7-6, the J gene TRBJ2-1; D is unresolved. The CDR3 is 15 amino acids. The germline gives CDR1 SGHVS, CDR2 FNYEAQ. Trimming shortened V by 0 bases and J by 3 bases, and 9 bases separated the two germline ends. This CDR3 is CASSLAAVSYNEQFF. CDR3 coding DNA: TGTGCCAGCAGCTTAGCGGCAGTGAGCTACAATGAGCAGTTCTTC.

At least ten counts were recorded for this clonotype. The rearrangement uses TRBV28 and TRBJ2-5; the D gene is possibly TRBD1 (6 bases). The V and J ends lost 6 bases and 5 bases respectively, with 16 bases between them. CDR1 and CDR2 from the germline V gene are MDHEN and SYDVKM. The CDR3 is made up of 14 amino acids. The CDR3 DNA follows: TGTGCCAGCAGCCCTAGTGAAAGGGGGGAGACCCAGTACTTC. Its translation: CASSPSERGETQYF.

This clonotype has a count of ten or more. The genes are TRBV6-2 or TRBV6-3 and TRBJ2-3; 7 bases align to TRBD2. Trimming took 0 bases from V and 1 from J; bases not matched to a gene: 4. The CDR3 runs 16 residues. Germline-derived CDR1 and CDR2 are MNHEY and SVGEGT. In nucleotides, the CDR3 is TGTGCCAGCAGTTACTCGGCTAGCGGTCGCACAGATACGCAGTATTTT. Translating gives CASSYSASGRTDTQYF.

This clonotype has ten or more counts. The chain joins TRBV3-1 to TRBJ2-5; maybe TRBD2 (6 bases). Trimming cost V 1 base and J 3 bases, with 6 bases left between them. Per the germline V gene, CDR1 is LGHDT and CDR2 is YNNKEL (reference sequence). This CDR3 contains 13 residues. The CDR3 bases are TGTGCCAGCAGCCAAGGGGGGGAAGAGACCCAGTACTTC. It specifies CASSQGGEETQYF.

This clonotype was observed at least ten times. This rearrangement joins TRBV20-1 to TRBJ1-4; weak D call: TRBD1 (6 bases). In germline, CDR1 is DFQATT, CDR2 SNEGSKA (reference sequence). The CDR3 runs 15 residues. V was pared by 0 bases and J by 7 bases, with 15 bases between. This CDR3 is CSARDLGGVLEKLFF. The DNA for the CDR3 is TGCAGTGCTAGAGATCTGGGGGGCGTCCTTGAAAAACTGTTTTTT.

This clonotype was counted many times. The V and J genes are TRBV11-2 and TRBJ2-2; D remains ambiguous. The CDR3 contains 11 residues. Germline V gene lookup returns CDR1 SGHAT and CDR2 FQNNGV. The V end was cut by 1 base, the J end by 8 bases, with 2 bases between. CDR3 nucleotide sequence: TGTGCCAGCAGCTTAGCAGGGGAGCTGTTTTTT. Its protein product is CASSLAGELFF.

This clonotype appeared many times. The V and J genes are TRBV19 and TRBJ1-1; D unresolved. The germline V gene encodes CDR1 LNHDA and CDR2 SQIVND (reference sequence). V lost 7 bases, J lost 3 bases, and 15 bases lay in between. CDR3 length: 14 amino acids. The CDR3 loop is CASTKAQVHTEAFF. The CDR3 DNA reads as TGTGCCAGTACCAAGGCCCAGGTCCACACTGAAGCTTTCTTT.

The sample holds many counts of this clonotype. CDR3: CASSEGRRMNTEAFF. CDR3 sequence (DNA): TGTGCCAGCAGTGAAGGAAGACGTATGAACACTGAAGCTTTCTTT. This chain uses TRBV6-2 or TRBV6-3 with TRBJ1-1; D not certain. This CDR3 is built from 15 residues. Germline V gives CDR1 MNHEY, CDR2 SVGEGT. Between the trimmed V and J ends, which lost 5 bases and 0 bases, there was a span of 13 bases.

This clonotype came up many times. This chain joins TRBV7-2 and TRBJ2-3; 7 nucleotides agree with TRBD1. The J segment lost 4 bases and the V segment lost 1 base, leaving 8 bases of the junction unmatched. From germline, CDR1 is SGHTA and CDR2 FQGNSA. The CDR3 is 16 amino acids. The CDR3 loop reads CASSLEGGWSADTQYF. The CDR3 DNA sequence: TGTGCCAGCAGCTTAGAAGGGGGCTGGAGTGCAGATACGCAGTATTTT.

This clonotype was observed at least ten times. This sequence joins TRBV11-3 and TRBJ1-1, with D possibly TRBD1 on 6 matching bases. Per germline, CDR1 SGHNT and CDR2 YENEEA. This CDR3 is built from 13 residues. Deletions cut 6 bases from V and 4 bases from J, with 12 bases between. The CDR3 nucleotides read TGTGCCAGCAGTCAACAGGGTGGCACTGAAGCTTTCTTT. Protein: CASSQQGGTEAFF.

With regard to this clonotype: One base separates it from a far larger clone, so it is likely a read error. The final CDR3 position lacks the conserved phenylalanine or tryptophan, pointing to a likely read error. V is TRBV11-1 and J is TRBJ2-1; TRBD2 matches 8 bases. V dropped 5 bases and J dropped 3; count of bases not matched to a gene: 9. CDR1 and CDR2 from the germline V gene are SGHAT and FQDESV (reference sequence). The CDR3 is 16 amino acids. The CDR3 spells CASSLLSGIFYNEQFL. The CDR3, as DNA: TGTGCCAGCAGCCTTCTTAGCGGGATCTTCTACAATGAGCAGTTCCTC.

This clonotype was seen repeatedly, ten times or more. The CDR3 DNA reads TGTGCCAGCAGTTTGACAGGGGGCGATAGCTACACCTTC. It translates to CASSLTGGDSYTF. The gene calls are TRBV2 and TRBJ1-2, with 10 bases lining up with TRBD1. V shed 5 bases, J shed 9 bases, and the junction held 6 bases outside the gene matches. The length of the CDR3 is 13 residues. Per germline, CDR1 SNHLY and CDR2 FYNNEI.

In its sample, this clonotype was seen many times. The chain carries TRBV20-1 and TRBJ1-2; no firm D call. This CDR3 is built from 10 residues. Germline CDR1 is DFQATT and CDR2 is SNEGSKA (reference sequence). V lost 7 bases and J 8 bases, leaving 11 bases between the germline ends. Here the CDR3 DNA reads TGCAGTGTTGGGCTGTACGGCTACACCTTC. It translates to CSVGLYGYTF.